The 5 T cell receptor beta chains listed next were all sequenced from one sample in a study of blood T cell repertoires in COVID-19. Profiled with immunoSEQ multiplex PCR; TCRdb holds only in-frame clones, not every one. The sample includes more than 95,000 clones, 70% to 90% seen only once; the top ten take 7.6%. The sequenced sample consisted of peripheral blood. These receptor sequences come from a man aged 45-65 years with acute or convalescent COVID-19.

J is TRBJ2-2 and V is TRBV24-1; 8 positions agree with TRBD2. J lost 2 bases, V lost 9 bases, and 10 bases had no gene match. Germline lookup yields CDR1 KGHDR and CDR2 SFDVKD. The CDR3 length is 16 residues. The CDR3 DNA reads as TGTGCCACCGCGGGGGGCGCGGGGCGCAACACCGGGGAGCTGTTTTTT. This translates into CATAGGAGRNTGELFF.

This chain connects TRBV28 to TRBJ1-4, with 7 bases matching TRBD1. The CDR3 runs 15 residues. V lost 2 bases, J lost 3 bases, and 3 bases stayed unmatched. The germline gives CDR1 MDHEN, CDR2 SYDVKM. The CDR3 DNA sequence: TGTGCCAGCAGTTTAACAGGGGCCGCTAATGAAAAACTGTTTTTT. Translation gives CASSLTGAANEKLFF.

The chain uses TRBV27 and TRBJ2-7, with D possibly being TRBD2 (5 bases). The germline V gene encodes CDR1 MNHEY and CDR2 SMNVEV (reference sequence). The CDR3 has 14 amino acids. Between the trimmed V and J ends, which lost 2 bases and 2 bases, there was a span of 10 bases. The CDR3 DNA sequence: TGTGCCAGCAGTTTACAGCGGCCCACCTACGAGCAGTACTTC. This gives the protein CASSLQRPTYEQYF.

The CDR3 protein is CASSLGTGWGEQYF. In nucleotides, the CDR3 is TGTGCCAGCAGCTTAGGGACAGGCTGGGGGGAGCAGTACTTC. The chain uses TRBV7-9 and TRBJ2-7; 7 bases align to TRBD1. J gave up 7 bases and V 1 base, and 7 bases lay outside the gene matches. CDR1 is SEHNR and CDR2 is FQNEAQ in the germline V gene (reference sequence). The CDR3 is made up of 14 amino acids.

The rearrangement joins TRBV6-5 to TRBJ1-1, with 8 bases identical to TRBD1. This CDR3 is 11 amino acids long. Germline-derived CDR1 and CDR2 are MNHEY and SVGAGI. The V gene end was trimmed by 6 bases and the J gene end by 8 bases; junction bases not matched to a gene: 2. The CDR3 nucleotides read TGTGCCAGCAGACGACAGGGGGAAGCTTTCTTT. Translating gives CASRRQGEAFF.